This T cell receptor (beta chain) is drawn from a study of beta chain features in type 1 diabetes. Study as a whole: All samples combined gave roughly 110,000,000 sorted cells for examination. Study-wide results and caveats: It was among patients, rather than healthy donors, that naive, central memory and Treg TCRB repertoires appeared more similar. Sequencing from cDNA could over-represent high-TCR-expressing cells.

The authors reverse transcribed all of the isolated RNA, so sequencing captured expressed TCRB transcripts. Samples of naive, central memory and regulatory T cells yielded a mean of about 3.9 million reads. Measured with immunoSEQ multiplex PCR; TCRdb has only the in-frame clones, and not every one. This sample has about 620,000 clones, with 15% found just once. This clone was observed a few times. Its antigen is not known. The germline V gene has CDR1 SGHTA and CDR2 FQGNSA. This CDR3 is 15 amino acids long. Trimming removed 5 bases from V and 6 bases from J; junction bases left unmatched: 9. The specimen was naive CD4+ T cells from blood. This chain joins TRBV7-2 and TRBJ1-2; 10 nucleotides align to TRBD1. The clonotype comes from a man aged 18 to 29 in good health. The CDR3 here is CASSPAGTGVHGYTF. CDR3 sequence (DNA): TGTGCCAGCAGCCCCGCCGGGACAGGGGTGCATGGCTACACCTTC.